The clone carrying this TCR beta chain was detected once. These data belong to a study of T cell responses to AZD1222 COVID-19 vaccine. The repertoire was sequenced with immunoSEQ multiplex PCR; TCRdb's copy has only in-frame clones and lacks some. The table shows around 44,000 clones, with 86% occurring only once. Pooling covered second doses at about 4 or about 12 weeks. The TCR was taken from an adult who received the AZD1222 COVID-19 vaccine. Sample: peripheral blood, taken 28 days after the second AZD1222 dose.

CDR3 sequence reads: CAWSPPGSYEQYF. CDR3 bases: TGTGCCTGGAGTCCACCGGGGAGCTACGAGCAGTACTTC. V is TRBV30 and J is TRBJ2-7; D might be TRBD2 (5 bases). This CDR3 comprises 13 residues. Per germline, CDR1 GTSNPN and CDR2 SVGIG (reference sequence). With 2 bases removed from V and 3 bases from J, the gap between germline ends came to 11 bases.